Following are 2 T cell receptor beta chains from one sample sequenced in a study of PD-1 and CTLA-4 blockade in melanoma. The protocol was immunoSEQ multiplex PCR, while the TCRdb copy is restricted to in-frame clones and leaves out a portion. The profile shows some 15,000 clones, over 65% of them singletons. The sequencing used CD8+ T cells from peripheral blood, collected before anti-PD-1 treatment. Source of these receptors: a human donor with melanoma.

The rearrangement uses TRBV7-2 and TRBJ2-4; D might be TRBD1 or TRBD2, each matching 5 bases. Trimming stripped 5 bases from V and 7 bases from J, with 12 bases between. CDR3 length equals 13 residues. Germline V gene data show CDR1 as SGHTA and CDR2 as FQGNSA. As DNA, the CDR3 is TGTGCCAGCAGCATAGAGTGGGGGAACATTCAGTACTTC. Translation: CASSIEWGNIQYF.

The chain links TRBV6-5 to TRBJ1-2, with a possible D match to TRBD1 (5 bases). The CDR3 contains 12 residues. Trimming took off 5 bases at V and 4 bases at J, with 8 bases between the two ends. From germline, CDR1 is MNHEY and CDR2 SVGAGI. The CDR3 spells CASSPGPYGYTF. DNA of the CDR3: TGTGCCAGCAGTCCGGGACCCTATGGCTACACCTTC.